A selection of T cell receptor beta chains follows, all from one sample in a study of T cells in Graves' hyperthyroidism and ophthalmopathy. TCRdb passed the multiplex PCR reads through MiXCR, listing each CDR3 protein once. The repertoire has hundreds of thousands of distinct CDR3 sequences, 20% to 25% of them found once; the top ten carry roughly 70%. Sequences were obtained from blood. These receptor sequences come from a man in his forties or fifties with Graves' hyperthyroidism. Each CDR3 is given with its conserved first and last residue. The D gene is left open where the match is weak. The size entry is marked missing in some rows and otherwise reads once, few, many or a size class.

CDR3 protein,CDR3 DNA,clone size,D gene,V gene,J gene
CASSIRGQDWNYGYTF,TGTGCCAGCAGTATTCGGGGGCAAGACTGGAACTATGGCTACACCTTC,.,.,TRBV6-1,TRBJ1-2
CASSYASTGSGNTIYF,TGCGCCAGCAGCTACGCTTCAACTGGCTCTGGAAACACCATATATTTT,.,.,TRBV5-1,TRBJ1-3
CASSSISRGSTDTQYF,TGTGCCAGCAGTTCAATATCCAGGGGCTCCACAGATACGCAGTATTTT,many,.,TRBV27,TRBJ2-3
CASSPGTGAQETQYF,TGTGCCAGCTCACCTGGGACGGGGGCCCAAGAGACCCAGTACTTC,many,.,TRBV18,TRBJ2-5
CASSLEGYMNTEAFF,TGTGCCAGCAGCTTGGAGGGATACATGAACACTGAAGCTTTCTTT,once,.,TRBV5-6,TRBJ1-1
CASSRAGNEQFF,TGTGCCAGCAGTCGAGCGGGCAATGAGCAGTTCTTC,.,.,TRBV12-3/TRBV12-4,TRBJ2-1
CSEQGNSGEQFF,TGCAGCGAACAGGGTAACAGTGGTGAGCAGTTCTTC,few,.,TRBV29-1,TRBJ2-1
CASSLVGEVDQYF,TGCGCCAGCAGCTTGGTCGGGGAGGTTGACCAGTACTTC,.,.,TRBV5-1,TRBJ2-5
CASIRPGQGYEQYF,TGTGCCAGCATACGACCGGGACAGGGCTACGAGCAGTACTTC,.,TRBD1,TRBV27,TRBJ2-7
CATSEGKSGKDEQFF,TGTGCCACCAGTGAAGGGAAAAGCGGGAAGGATGAGCAGTTCTTC,few,TRBD2,TRBV24-1,TRBJ2-1
CASSIGLRNYEQYF,TGTGCCAGTAGTATAGGACTGAGAAACTACGAGCAGTACTTC,.,.,TRBV19,TRBJ2-7
CASSSAGGPGVEQFF,TGTGCCAGCAGCTCGGCGGGAGGCCCTGGTGTGGAGCAGTTCTTC,few,TRBD2,TRBV9,TRBJ2-1
CASSPNRGYEQYF,TGTGCCAGCAGCCCTAACAGGGGCTACGAGCAGTACTTC,.,TRBD1,TRBV12-3/TRBV12-4,TRBJ2-7
CASSPVRGEDTQYF,TGCGCCAGCAGCCCGGTTAGGGGTGAAGATACGCAGTATTTT,.,.,TRBV5-1,TRBJ2-3
CAISESTAMNTEAFF,TGTGCCATCAGTGAGTCGACAGCGATGAACACTGAAGCTTTCTTT,many,.,TRBV10-3,TRBJ1-1
CASRPDRVSGANVLTF,TGTGCCAGCAGACCCGACAGGGTCTCTGGGGCCAACGTCCTGACTTTC,.,TRBD1,TRBV6-1,TRBJ2-6
CASSIGGSTVQYF,TGTGCCAGTAGTATAGGCGGTAGTACAGTGCAGTACTTC,.,.,TRBV19,TRBJ2-7
CASSQDPAGDTEAFF,TGTGCCAGCAGCCAAGATCCCGCAGGGGACACTGAAGCTTTCTTT,many,.,TRBV3-1,TRBJ1-1
CSASVEYGYTF,TGCAGTGCTAGTGTGGAGTATGGCTACACCTTC,few,.,TRBV20-1,TRBJ1-2
CASGLAGTSGSYTGELFF,TGTGCTAGTGGTTTGGCAGGGACTAGCGGTTCCTACACCGGGGAGCTGTTTTTT,few,TRBD2,TRBV12-5,TRBJ2-2
CSALRQGGTDTQYF,TGCAGTGCTTTAAGACAGGGCGGCACAGATACGCAGTATTTT,.,TRBD1,TRBV20-1,TRBJ2-3
CSVGDGRDGYTF,TGCAGCGTTGGGGACGGAAGAGATGGCTACACCTTC,few,.,TRBV29-1,TRBJ1-2
CASSDFPYEQYF,TGTGCCAGCAGTGACTTCCCCTACGAGCAGTACTTC,.,.,TRBV2,TRBJ2-7
CASREQPNTEAFF,TGCGCCAGCAGGGAACAGCCGAACACTGAAGCTTTCTTT,many,.,TRBV5-1,TRBJ1-1
CASKRLAGGNEQFF,TGTGCCAGCAAACGACTAGCGGGGGGAAATGAGCAGTTCTTC,many,TRBD2,TRBV11-3,TRBJ2-1
CASGRVQETQYF,TGTGCCAGCGGAAGGGTTCAAGAGACCCAGTACTTC,many,.,TRBV3-1,TRBJ2-5
CASRTGLADGVF,TGTGCCAGCAGGACGGGACTAGCGGATGGGGTTTTT,once,TRBD2,TRBV28,TRBJ2-2
CASTDSPAPAGSTDTQYF,TGTGCCAGCACTGATTCTCCCGCCCCTGCCGGTAGCACAGATACGCAGTATTTT,many,.,TRBV2,TRBJ2-3
CASSLAQADYEQYF,TGTGCCAGCAGCTTAGCCCAAGCGGACTACGAGCAGTACTTC,few,.,TRBV11-2,TRBJ2-7
CASSQESSNNEKLFF,TGTGCCAGCAGCCAAGAGTCCAGTAATAATGAAAAACTGTTTTTT,.,.,TRBV4-2,TRBJ1-4
CASSELPGGEAFF,TGTGCCAGCAGTGAACTTCCCGGGGGTGAAGCTTTCTTT,.,.,TRBV6-1,TRBJ1-1
CASNRDRSSEQYF,TGTGCCAGCAACCGAGATAGGTCCAGCGAGCAGTACTTC,.,.,TRBV5-6,TRBJ2-7
CASSFFGQGSYNEQFF,TGTGCCAGCAGTTTCTTCGGACAGGGCTCCTACAATGAGCAGTTCTTC,few,TRBD1,TRBV27,TRBJ2-1
CASRDRPSSYNEQFF,TGTGCCAGCCGGGACCGACCGAGCTCCTACAATGAGCAGTTCTTC,.,.,TRBV11-2,TRBJ2-1
CSARGTSVLPTDTQYF,TGCAGTGCGAGAGGGACTAGCGTCCTCCCCACAGATACGCAGTATTTT,many,TRBD2,TRBV20-1,TRBJ2-3
CASSLSGEGYTF,TGTGCCAGCAGCTTATCAGGGGAAGGCTACACCTTC,few,.,TRBV7-9,TRBJ1-2
CAGGGLAGGGSYEQYF,TGTGCCGGGGGGGGACTAGCGGGAGGCGGTTCCTACGAGCAGTACTTC,.,TRBD2,TRBV7-9,TRBJ2-7
CASSLGAGGHESTEAFF,TGTGCCAGCAGCTTGGGGGCGGGAGGCCACGAGAGTACTGAAGCTTTCTTT,.,.,TRBV5-4,TRBJ1-1
CASSLIAGVGNEQFF,TGTGCCAGCAGCTTAATTGCGGGAGTTGGGAATGAGCAGTTCTTC,many,TRBD2,TRBV11-2,TRBJ2-1
CASSMDRDFSGANVLTF,TGTGCCAGCAGTATGGACAGGGATTTCTCTGGGGCCAACGTCCTGACTTTC,few,TRBD1,TRBV7-2,TRBJ2-6
CASNRLAGGGNTQYF,TGTGCCAGCAATCGACTAGCGGGAGGGGGTAATACGCAGTATTTT,many,TRBD2,TRBV2,TRBJ2-3
CASSSTGLGQPQHF,TGTGCCAGCAGCTCCACAGGCCTGGGGCAGCCCCAGCATTTT,few,.,TRBV7-9,TRBJ1-5
CSGWGNTGELFF,TGCAGTGGATGGGGTAACACCGGGGAGCTGTTTTTT,.,.,TRBV20-1,TRBJ2-2
CASTRQREGGYNEQFF,TGTGCCAGCACGCGGCAGCGGGAGGGGGGCTACAATGAGCAGTTCTTC,.,TRBD2,TRBV2,TRBJ2-1
CASSLFTSGTSYNEQFF,TGTGCCAGCAGTTTATTCACTAGCGGTACCTCCTACAATGAGCAGTTCTTC,many,TRBD2,TRBV12-3/TRBV12-4,TRBJ2-1
CASSQDTGATEAFF,TGTGCCAGCAGCCAAGACACAGGTGCCACTGAAGCTTTCTTT,.,.,TRBV3-1,TRBJ1-1
CSARDTGTSGRASTDTQYF,TGCAGTGCTAGAGATACAGGGACTAGCGGGAGGGCTAGCACAGATACGCAGTATTTT,.,TRBD2,TRBV20-1,TRBJ2-3
CATRQGEYTIYF,TGTGCCACCAGACAGGGGGAATACACCATATATTTT,few,TRBD1,TRBV19,TRBJ1-3
CASSISGQGAVGANVLTF,TGTGCCAGTAGTATTTCGGGACAGGGGGCTGTAGGGGCCAACGTCCTGACTTTC,.,TRBD1,TRBV19,TRBJ2-6
CSARDQPGVPYEQYF,TGCAGTGCTAGAGATCAACCGGGCGTCCCCTACGAGCAGTACTTC,.,.,TRBV20-1,TRBJ2-7
CASSEPLFMEVDGYTF,TGTGCCAGCAGTGAGCCTTTATTCATGGAAGTGGATGGCTACACCTTC,few,.,TRBV6-1,TRBJ1-2
CASSSQGREGYEQYF,TGTGCCAGCAGCTCCCAAGGGCGGGAGGGGTACGAGCAGTACTTC,few,TRBD2,TRBV9,TRBJ2-7
CAWSTLGSGNQPQHF,TGTGCCTGGAGTACTTTGGGCTCAGGCAATCAGCCCCAGCATTTT,few,.,TRBV30,TRBJ1-5
CASTGQGSGNTIYF,TGTGCCAGCACCGGGCAGGGCTCTGGAAACACCATATATTTT,.,.,TRBV6-1,TRBJ1-3
CASTTEGLAGISDTQYF,TGTGCCAGCACCACAGAGGGACTAGCGGGAATCTCAGATACGCAGTATTTT,.,TRBD2,TRBV2,TRBJ2-3
CSVRLGTEAFF,TGCAGCGTTAGGTTGGGCACTGAAGCTTTCTTT,many,.,TRBV29-1,TRBJ1-1
CAISWDRVETQYF,TGTGCCATCAGTTGGGACAGGGTAGAGACCCAGTACTTC,few,TRBD1,TRBV10-3,TRBJ2-5
CASSLEWTSVDTDTQYF,TGTGCCAGCAGCTTGGAGTGGACTAGCGTGGACACAGATACGCAGTATTTT,many,TRBD2,TRBV5-5,TRBJ2-3